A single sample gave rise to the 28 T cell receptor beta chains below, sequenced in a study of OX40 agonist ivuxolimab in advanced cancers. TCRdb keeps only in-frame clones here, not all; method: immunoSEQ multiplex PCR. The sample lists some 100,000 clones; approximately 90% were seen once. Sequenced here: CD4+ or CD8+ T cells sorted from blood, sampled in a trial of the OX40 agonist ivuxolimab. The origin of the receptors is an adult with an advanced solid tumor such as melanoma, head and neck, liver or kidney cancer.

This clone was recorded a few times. This CDR3 is CASGETSSLVQYF. The DNA for the CDR3 is TGTGCCAGCGGCGAGACTAGCTCGCTGGTTCAGTACTTC. The genes are TRBV5-5 and TRBJ2-4; TRBD2 agrees at 7 bases. The CDR3 totals 13 residues. Germline lookup yields CDR1 SGHKS and CDR2 YYEKEE (reference sequence). V was clipped by 7 bases and J by 11 bases; unmatched bases: 12.

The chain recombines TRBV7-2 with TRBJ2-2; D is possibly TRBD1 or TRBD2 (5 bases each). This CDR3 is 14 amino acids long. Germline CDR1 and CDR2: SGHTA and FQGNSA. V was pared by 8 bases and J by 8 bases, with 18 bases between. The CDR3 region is CASETGTRTGELFF. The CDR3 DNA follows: TGTGCCAGCGAAACCGGGACCAGGACGGGGGAGCTGTTTTTT. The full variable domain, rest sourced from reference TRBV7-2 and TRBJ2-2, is GAGVSQSPSNKVTEKGKDVELRCDPISGHTALYWYRQSLGQGLEFLIYFQGNSAPDKSGLPSDRFSAERTGGSVSTLTIQRTQQEDSAVYLCASETGTRTGELFFGEGSRLTVL.

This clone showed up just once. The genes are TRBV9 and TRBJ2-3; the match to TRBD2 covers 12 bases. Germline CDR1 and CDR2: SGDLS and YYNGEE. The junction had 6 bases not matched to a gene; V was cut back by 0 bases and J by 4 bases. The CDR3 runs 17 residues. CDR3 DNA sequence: TGTGCCAGCAGCGTAGCCGCGACTAGCGGGAGTTCAGATACGCAGTATTTT. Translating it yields CASSVAATSGSSDTQYF.

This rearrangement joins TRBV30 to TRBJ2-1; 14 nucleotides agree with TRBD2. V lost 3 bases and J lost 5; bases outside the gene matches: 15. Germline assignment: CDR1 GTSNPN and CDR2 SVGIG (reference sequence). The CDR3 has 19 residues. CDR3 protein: CAWRHGLAGGSLINNEQFF. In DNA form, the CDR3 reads TGTGCCTGGAGACACGGACTAGCGGGAGGATCCCTGATTAACAATGAGCAGTTCTTC.

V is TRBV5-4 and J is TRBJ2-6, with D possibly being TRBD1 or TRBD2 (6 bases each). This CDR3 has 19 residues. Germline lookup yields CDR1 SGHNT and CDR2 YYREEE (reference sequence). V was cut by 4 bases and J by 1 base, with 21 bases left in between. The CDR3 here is CASSRQTGGLSSGANVLTF. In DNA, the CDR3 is TGTGCCAGCAGCCGCCAGACAGGAGGGCTTTCTTCTGGGGCCAACGTCCTGACTTTC.

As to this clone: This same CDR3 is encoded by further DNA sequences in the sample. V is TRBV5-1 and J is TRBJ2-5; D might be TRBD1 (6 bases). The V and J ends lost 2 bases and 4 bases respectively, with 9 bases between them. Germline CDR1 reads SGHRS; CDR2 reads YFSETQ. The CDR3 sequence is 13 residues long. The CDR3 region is CASSLGGGETQYF. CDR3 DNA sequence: TGCGCCAGCAGCTTAGGGGGTGGAGAGACCCAGTACTTC.

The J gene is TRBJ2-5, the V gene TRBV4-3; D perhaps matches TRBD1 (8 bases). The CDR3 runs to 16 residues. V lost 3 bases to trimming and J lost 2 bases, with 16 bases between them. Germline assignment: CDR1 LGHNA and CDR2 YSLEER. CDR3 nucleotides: TGCGCCAGCAGCCACCTACAGGGGGGAGGGCAAGAGACCCAGTACTTC. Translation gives CASSHLQGGGQETQYF.

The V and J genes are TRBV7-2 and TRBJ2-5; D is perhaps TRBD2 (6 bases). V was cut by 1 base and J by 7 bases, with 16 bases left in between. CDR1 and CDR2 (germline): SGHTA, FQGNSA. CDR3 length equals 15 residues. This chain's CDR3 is CASSLGLRGLGTQYF. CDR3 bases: TGTGCCAGCAGCTTAGGGCTTCGGGGGTTAGGGACCCAGTACTTC. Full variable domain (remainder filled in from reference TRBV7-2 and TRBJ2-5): GAGVSQSPSNKVTEKGKDVELRCDPISGHTALYWYRQSLGQGLEFLIYFQGNSAPDKSGLPSDRFSAERTGGSVSTLTIQRTQQEDSAVYLCASSLGLRGLGTQYFGPGTRLLVL.

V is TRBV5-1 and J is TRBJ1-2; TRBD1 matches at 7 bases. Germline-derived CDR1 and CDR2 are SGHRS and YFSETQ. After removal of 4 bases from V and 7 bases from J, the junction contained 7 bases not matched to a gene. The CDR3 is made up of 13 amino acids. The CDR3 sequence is CASSPDRVGGYTF. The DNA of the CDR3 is TGCGCCAGCAGCCCAGACAGGGTTGGTGGCTACACCTTC.

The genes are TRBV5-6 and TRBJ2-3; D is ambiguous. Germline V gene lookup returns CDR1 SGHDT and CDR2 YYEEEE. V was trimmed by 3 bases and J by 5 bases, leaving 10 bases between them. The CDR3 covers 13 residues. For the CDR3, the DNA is TGTGCCAGCAGCTGGGCTGCCGGAGATACGCAGTATTTT. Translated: CASSWAAGDTQYF.

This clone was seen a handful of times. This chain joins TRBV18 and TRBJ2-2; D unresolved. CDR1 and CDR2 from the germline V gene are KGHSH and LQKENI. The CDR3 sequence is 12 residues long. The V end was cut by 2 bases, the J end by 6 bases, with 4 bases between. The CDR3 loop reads CASSPTPGELFF. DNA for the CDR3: TGTGCCAGCTCACCAACGCCCGGGGAGCTGTTTTTT.

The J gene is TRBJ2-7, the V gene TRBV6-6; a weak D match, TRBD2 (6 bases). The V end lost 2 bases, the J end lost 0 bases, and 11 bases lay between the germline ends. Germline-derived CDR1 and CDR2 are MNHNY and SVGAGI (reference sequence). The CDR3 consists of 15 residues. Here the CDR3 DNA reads TGTGCCAGCAGTTACGAGGAGGGGAGCTCCTACGAGCAGTACTTC. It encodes CASSYEEGSSYEQYF.

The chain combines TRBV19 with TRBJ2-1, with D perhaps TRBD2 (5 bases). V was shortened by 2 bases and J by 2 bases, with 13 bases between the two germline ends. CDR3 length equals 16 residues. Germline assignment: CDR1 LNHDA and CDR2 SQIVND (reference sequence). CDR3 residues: CASSIRWESPYNEQFF. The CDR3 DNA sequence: TGTGCCAGTAGTATACGGTGGGAGTCGCCCTACAATGAGCAGTTCTTC.

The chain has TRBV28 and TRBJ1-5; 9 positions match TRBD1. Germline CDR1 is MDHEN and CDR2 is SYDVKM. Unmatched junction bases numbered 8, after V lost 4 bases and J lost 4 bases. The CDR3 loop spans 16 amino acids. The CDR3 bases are TGTGCCAGCAGTTCATCCCGACAGGGGGGTAATCAGCCCCAGCATTTT. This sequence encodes CASSSSRQGGNQPQHF.

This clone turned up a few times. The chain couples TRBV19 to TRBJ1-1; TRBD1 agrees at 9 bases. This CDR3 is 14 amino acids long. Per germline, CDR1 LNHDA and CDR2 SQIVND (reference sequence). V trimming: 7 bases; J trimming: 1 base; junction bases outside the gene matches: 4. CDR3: CASIGTGKNTEAFF. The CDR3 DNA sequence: TGTGCCAGTATAGGGACAGGGAAGAACACTGAAGCTTTCTTT.

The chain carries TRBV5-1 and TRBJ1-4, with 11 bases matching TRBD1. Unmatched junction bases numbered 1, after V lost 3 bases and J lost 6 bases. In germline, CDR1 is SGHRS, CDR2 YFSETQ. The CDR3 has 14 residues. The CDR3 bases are TGCGCCAGCAGCTCGGGACAGGGGGATGAAAAACTGTTTTTT. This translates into CASSSGQGDEKLFF.

The DNA of the CDR3 is TGTGCCAGCACCCCCCCAGGACGGATGAACACTGAAGCTTTCTTT. As protein: CASTPPGRMNTEAFF. The rearrangement uses TRBV5-8 and TRBJ1-1; unclear D gene. CDR1 and CDR2 from the germline V gene are SGHTS and YDEGEE. The CDR3 sequence is 15 residues long. V was clipped by 6 bases and J by 0 bases, with 15 bases between them.

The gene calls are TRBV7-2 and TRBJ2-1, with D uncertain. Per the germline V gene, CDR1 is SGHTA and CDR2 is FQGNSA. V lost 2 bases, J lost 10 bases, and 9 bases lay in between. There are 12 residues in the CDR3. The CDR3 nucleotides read TGTGCCAGCAGCTTATCTTCCTTCGAGCAGTTCTTC. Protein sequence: CASSLSSFEQFF.

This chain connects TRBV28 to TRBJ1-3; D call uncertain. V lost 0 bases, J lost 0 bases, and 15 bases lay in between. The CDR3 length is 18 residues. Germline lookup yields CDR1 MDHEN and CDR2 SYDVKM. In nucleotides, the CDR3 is TGTGCCAGCAGTTTATGGCTAAGGCACGGGGACTCTGGAAACACCATATATTTT. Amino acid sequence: CASSLWLRHGDSGNTIYF.

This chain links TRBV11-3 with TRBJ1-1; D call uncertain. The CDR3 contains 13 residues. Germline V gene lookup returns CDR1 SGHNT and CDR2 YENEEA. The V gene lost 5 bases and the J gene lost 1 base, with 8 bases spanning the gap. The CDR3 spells CASSLMGNTEAFF. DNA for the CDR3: TGTGCCAGCAGCCTGATGGGGAACACTGAAGCTTTCTTT.

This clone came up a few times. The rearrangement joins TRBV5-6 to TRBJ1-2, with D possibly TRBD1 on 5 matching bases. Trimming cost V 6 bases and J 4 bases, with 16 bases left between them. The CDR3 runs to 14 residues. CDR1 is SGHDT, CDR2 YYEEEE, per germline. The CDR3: CASIARQRLYGYTF. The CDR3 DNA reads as TGTGCCAGCATCGCACGACAGCGGCTCTATGGCTACACCTTC.

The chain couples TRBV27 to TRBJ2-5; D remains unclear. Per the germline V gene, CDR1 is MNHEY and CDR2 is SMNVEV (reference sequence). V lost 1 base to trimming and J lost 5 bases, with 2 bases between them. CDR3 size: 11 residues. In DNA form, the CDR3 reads TGTGCCAGCAGTTTATATGAGACCCAGTACTTC. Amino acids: CASSLYETQYF.

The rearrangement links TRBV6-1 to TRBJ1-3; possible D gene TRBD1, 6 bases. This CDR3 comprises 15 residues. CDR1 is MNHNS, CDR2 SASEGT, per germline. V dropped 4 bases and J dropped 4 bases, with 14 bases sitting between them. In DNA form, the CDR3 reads TGTGCCAGCAGTGTAAGGGGGGCTACGGGAAACACCATATATTTT. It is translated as CASSVRGATGNTIYF.

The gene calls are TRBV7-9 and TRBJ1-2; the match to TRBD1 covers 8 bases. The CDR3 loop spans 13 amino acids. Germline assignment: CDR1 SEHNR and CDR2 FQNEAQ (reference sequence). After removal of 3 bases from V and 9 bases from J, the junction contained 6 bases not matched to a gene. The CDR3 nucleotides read TGTGCCAGCAGCTTTCTACAGGGGGGTAGCTACACCTTC. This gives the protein CASSFLQGGSYTF.

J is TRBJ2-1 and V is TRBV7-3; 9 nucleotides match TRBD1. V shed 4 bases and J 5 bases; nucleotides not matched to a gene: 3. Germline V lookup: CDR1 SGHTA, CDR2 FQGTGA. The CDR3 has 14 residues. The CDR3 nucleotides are TGTGCCAGCAGCTGGGGACAGGGAAACAATGAGCAGTTCTTC. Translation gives CASSWGQGNNEQFF.

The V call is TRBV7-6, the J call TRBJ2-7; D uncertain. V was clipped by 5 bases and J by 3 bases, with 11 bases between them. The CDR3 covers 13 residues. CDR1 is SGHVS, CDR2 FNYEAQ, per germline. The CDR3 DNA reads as TGTGCCAGCAGCCAGAACGGCGGCTACGAGCAGTACTTC. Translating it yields CASSQNGGYEQYF. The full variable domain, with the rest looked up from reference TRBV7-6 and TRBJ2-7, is GAGVSQSPRYKVTKRGQDVALRCDPISGHVSLYWYRQALGQGPEFLTYFNYEAQQDKSGLPNDRFSAERPEGSISTLTIQRTEQRDSAMYRCASSQNGGYEQYFGPGTRLTVT.

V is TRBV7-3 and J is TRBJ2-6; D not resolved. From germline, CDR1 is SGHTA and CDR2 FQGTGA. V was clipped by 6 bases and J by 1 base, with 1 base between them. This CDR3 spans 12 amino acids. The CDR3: CASRSGANVLTF. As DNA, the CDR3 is TGTGCCAGCAGGTCTGGGGCCAACGTCCTGACTTTC.

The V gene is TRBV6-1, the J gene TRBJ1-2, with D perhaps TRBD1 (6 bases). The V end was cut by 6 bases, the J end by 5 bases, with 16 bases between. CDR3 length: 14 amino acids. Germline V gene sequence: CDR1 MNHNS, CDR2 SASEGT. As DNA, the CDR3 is TGTGCCAGCAGCTCTGGGGGGGCACAGTATGGCTACACCTTC. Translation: CASSSGGAQYGYTF.